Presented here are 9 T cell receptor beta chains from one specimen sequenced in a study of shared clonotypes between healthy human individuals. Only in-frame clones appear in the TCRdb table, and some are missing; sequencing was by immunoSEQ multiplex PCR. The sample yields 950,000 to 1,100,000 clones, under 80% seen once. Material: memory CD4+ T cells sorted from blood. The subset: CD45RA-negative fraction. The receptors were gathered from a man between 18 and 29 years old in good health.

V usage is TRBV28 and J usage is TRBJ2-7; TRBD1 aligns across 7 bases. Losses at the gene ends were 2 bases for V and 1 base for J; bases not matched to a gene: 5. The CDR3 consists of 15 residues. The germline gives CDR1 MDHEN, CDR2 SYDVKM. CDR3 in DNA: TGTGCCAGCAGTTTAGAGGGGGCCCTTTCCTACGAGCAGTACTTC. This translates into CASSLEGALSYEQYF.

CDR3 in amino acids: CAISALSQGALSNYGYTF. The CDR3, as DNA: TGTGCCATCAGCGCGTTATCACAGGGGGCGCTTAGTAACTATGGCTACACCTTC. J is TRBJ1-2 and V is TRBV10-3, with 9 positions matching TRBD1. Germline V gene lookup returns CDR1 ENHRY and CDR2 SYGVKD. CDR3 length: 18 amino acids. With 6 bases clipped from V and 1 base from J, the junction kept 15 bases outside the gene matches.

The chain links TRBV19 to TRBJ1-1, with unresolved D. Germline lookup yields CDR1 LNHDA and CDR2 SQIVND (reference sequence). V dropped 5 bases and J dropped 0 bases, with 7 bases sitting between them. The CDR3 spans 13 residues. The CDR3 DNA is TGTGCCAGTAGTGCGAACATGAACACTGAAGCTTTCTTT. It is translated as CASSANMNTEAFF.

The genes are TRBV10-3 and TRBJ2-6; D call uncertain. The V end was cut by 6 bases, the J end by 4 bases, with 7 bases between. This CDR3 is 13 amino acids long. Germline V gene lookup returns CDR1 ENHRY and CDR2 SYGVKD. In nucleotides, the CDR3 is TGTGCCATCAGAGGCACAGGGGCCAACGTCCTGACTTTC. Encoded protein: CAIRGTGANVLTF.

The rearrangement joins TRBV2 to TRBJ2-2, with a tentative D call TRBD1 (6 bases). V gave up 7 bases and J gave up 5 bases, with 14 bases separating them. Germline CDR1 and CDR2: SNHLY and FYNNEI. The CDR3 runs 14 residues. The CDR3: CASTLQGRTGELFF. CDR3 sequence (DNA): TGTGCCAGCACCTTGCAGGGGAGAACCGGGGAGCTGTTTTTT.

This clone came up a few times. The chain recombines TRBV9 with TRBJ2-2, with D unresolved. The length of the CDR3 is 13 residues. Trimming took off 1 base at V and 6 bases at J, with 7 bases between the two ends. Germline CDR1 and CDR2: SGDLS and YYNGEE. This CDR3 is CASSVNSAGELFF. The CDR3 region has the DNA TGTGCCAGCAGCGTAAACAGTGCCGGGGAGCTGTTTTTT.

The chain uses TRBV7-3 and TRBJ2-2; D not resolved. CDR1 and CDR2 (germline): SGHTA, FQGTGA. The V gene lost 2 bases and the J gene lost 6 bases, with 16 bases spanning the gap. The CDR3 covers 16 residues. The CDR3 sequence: CASSLYSPITPGELFF. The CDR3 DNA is TGTGCCAGCAGCTTATACAGTCCGATAACCCCCGGGGAGCTGTTTTTT.

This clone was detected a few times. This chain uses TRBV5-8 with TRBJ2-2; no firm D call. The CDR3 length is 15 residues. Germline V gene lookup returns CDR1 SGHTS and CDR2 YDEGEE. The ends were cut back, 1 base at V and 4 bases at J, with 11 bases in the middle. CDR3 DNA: TGTGCCAGCAGCTTGTTAGTAGCCTCCACCGGGGAGCTGTTTTTT. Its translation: CASSLLVASTGELFF.

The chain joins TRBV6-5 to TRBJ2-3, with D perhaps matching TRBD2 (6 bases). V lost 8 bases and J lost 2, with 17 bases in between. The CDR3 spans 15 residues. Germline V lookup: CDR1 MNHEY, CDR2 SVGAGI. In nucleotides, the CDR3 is TGTGCCAGCGCCATCGCGGGCGGGGACACAGATACGCAGTATTTT. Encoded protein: CASAIAGGDTDTQYF.